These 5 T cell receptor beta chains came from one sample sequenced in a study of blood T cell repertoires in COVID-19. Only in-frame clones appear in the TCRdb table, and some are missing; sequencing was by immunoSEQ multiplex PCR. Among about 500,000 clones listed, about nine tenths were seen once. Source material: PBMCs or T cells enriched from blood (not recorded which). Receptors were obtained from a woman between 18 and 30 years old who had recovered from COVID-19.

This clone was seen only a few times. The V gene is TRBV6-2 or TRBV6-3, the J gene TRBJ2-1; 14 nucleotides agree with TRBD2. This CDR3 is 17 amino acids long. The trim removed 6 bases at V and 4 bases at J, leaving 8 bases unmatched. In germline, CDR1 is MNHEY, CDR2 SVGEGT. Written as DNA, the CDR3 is TGTGCCAGCAGCCCCCTGACTAGCGGGGGGGCGTACAATGAGCAGTTCTTC. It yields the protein CASSPLTSGGAYNEQFF.

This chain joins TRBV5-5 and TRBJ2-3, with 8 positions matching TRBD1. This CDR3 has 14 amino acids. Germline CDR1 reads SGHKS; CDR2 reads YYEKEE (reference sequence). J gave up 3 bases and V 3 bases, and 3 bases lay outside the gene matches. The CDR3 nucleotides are TGTGCCAGCAGCTCGACAGGGGTGACAGATACGCAGTATTTT. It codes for CASSSTGVTDTQYF.

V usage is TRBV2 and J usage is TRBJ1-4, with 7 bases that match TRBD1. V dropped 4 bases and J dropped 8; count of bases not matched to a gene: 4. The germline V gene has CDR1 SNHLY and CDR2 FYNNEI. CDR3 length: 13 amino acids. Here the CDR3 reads CASSGRGREKLFF. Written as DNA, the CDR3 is TGTGCCAGCAGTGGAAGGGGGCGCGAAAAACTGTTTTTT.

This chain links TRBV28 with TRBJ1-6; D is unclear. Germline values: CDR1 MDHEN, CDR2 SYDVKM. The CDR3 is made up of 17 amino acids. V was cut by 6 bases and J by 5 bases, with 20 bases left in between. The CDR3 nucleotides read TGTGCCAGCAGCTCCCCTGGTAGGGAGGTAAATAATTCACCCCTCCACTTT. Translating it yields CASSSPGREVNNSPLHF.

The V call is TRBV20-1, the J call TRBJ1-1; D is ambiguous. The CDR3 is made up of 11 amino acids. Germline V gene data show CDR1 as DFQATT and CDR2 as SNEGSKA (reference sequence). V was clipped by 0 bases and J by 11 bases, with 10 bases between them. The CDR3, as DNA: TGCAGTGCTAGAGACTGGCCCTTGGCTTTCTTT. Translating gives CSARDWPLAFF.